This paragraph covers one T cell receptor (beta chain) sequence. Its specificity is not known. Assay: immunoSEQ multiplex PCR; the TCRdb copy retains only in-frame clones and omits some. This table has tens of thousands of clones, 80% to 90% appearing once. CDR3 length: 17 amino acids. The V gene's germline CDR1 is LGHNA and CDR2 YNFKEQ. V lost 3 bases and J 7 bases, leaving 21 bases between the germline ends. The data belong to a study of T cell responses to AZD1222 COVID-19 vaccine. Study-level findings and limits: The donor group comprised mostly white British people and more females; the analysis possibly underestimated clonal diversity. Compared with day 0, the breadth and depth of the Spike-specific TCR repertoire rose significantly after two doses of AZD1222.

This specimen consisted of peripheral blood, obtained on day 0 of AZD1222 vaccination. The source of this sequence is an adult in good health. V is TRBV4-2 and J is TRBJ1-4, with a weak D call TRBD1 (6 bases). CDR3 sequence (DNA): TGTGCCAGCAGCCAGGGTAGGTCTGGGACACCCACTGAAAAACTGTTTTTT. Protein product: CASSQGRSGTPTEKLFF.